Below, 5 T cell receptor beta chains from the same sample are listed, as sequenced in a study of metastatic and nonmetastatic thyroid tumors. Ahead of thyroid surgery, no patient had received treatment of any kind. TCRdb used MiXCR to call clones anew from the PCR reads. Of approximately 9,000 clones listed, 31% are singletons. Input material: adjacent normal tissue. These receptors originate from a female donor with papillary thyroid cancer or a benign thyroid nodule (not recorded which). Some clones in this sample may be carry-over from other donors' samples.

This clone was counted between two and nine times. V is TRBV2 and J is TRBJ2-1; D unresolved. The CDR3 sequence is 12 residues long. Germline loops: CDR1 SNHLY, CDR2 FYNNEI. V was shortened by 4 bases and J by 3 bases, with 4 bases between the two germline ends. This CDR3 reads CASSANYNEQFF. The DNA of the CDR3 is TGTGCCAGCAGTGCCAACTACAATGAGCAGTTCTTC.

A remark on this clone: One end of the junction does not line up with germline, which may come from a read error. Within the sample, other DNA sequences also encode this same CDR3. This chain links TRBV11-2 with TRBJ1-2, with D possibly TRBD1 on 6 matching bases. This CDR3 is built from 13 residues. Germline V gives CDR1 SGHAT, CDR2 FQNNGV. CDR3 DNA sequence: TGTGCCAGCAGCTCCGGGACAACCTATGGCTACACCTTT. This translates into CASSSGTTYGYTF.

The CDR3 region has the DNA TGTGCCACCAGTGACCCTGGACAGGGGGCGACCGGGGAGCTGTTTTTT. Amino acids: CATSDPGQGATGELFF. The chain recombines TRBV24-1 with TRBJ2-2; 11 bases align to TRBD1. The V gene end was trimmed by 4 bases and the J gene end by 5 bases; junction bases not matched to a gene: 5. Germline values: CDR1 KGHDR, CDR2 SFDVKD. CDR3 length equals 16 residues.

The rearrangement joins TRBV4-3 to TRBJ1-6, with TRBD1 matching over 7 bases. This CDR3 spans 16 amino acids. The V gene's germline CDR1 is LGHNA and CDR2 YSLEER. DNA of the CDR3: TGCGTCGGCAGCCAATATGTGCAGGGGGAAAATTCACCCCTCCACTTT. Translating it yields CVGSQYVQGENSPLHF.

Note on this clone: Given the absence of the conserved phenylalanine or tryptophan at the CDR3 end, a read error is likely. No DNA is shown, since the ends of the CDR3 on it are uncertain; the CDR3 is the one TCRdb lists. This rearrangement joins TRBV27 to TRBJ2-5. Germline CDR1 reads MNHEY; CDR2 reads SMNVEV (reference sequence). The CDR3 numbers 17 amino acids, ends counted. CDR3 residues: CAGSLLPVTMYQETRYL.